The present TCR beta chain was sequenced within a study of GPR56 and killer-like receptors on CD4 memory cells (dated by TCRdb to about 2019). For the study in its entirety: According to the study's proposal, human CD4+ memory T-cell differentiation and cytokine production potential are marked by the progressive acquisition of KLRB1, KLRG1, GPR56 and then KLRF1. The healthy blood donors were described in the study as age-matched to the liver disease patients, whose median age was approximately 69 years.

Sequencing instrument: Illumina HiSeq 2500. The recombined TCRbeta locus was amplified by a previously published PCR protocol to build sequencing libraries. The paper's data handling went like this. Any read whose average quality score fell below 30 was discarded, and IMSEQ was used to process the reads that remained. Clonotypes were defined by Vbeta gene, Jbeta gene and CDR3 amino acid sequence. The Morisita-Horn index, computed on the top 100 expanded clones, was used to quantify repertoire overlap between populations. Clonal diversity was assessed with Rényi diversity profiles calculated on the top 100 expanded clones. TCRdb reprocessed the reads and provides one entry for every CDR3 protein sequence; no DNA is given. None of the V and J calls come from the authors' own analysis; TCRdb made them. This specimen's table enumerates over a thousand distinct CDR3 sequences. The ten largest clones take up approximately 13% of the sample.

Paper-wide results and their limitations: The clones that dominated late populations 4 and 5 were also present in early populations 1 and 2, and the authors interpreted this finding as evidence for linear differentiation. Rather than covering full repertoires, the diversity and similarity analyses were limited to the 100 most expanded clones in each population. TCR repertoire overlap was especially strong between late populations 4 and 5, and population 3 also partly overlapped. Clonal frequency was low in the marker-negative population and increased progressively along the proposed pathway, with TCRbeta diversity decreasing accordingly.

Before TCRbeta sequencing, fluorescence-activated cell sorting was used to enrich five KLR/GPR56-defined CD4+ populations. To test whether memory differentiation follows a linear pathway, the researchers sequenced TCRbeta repertoires from five CD4+ T-cell subsets, each defined by expression of KLRB1, KLRG1, GPR56 and KLRF1. TCR-sequenced cells came from peripheral blood of healthy control individuals, reported as five donors in the TCRbeta analysis figure. Heparinized peripheral blood was collected, and every sample was processed within one hour of being retrieved. Blood was diluted 1:2 in PBS, and peripheral blood mononuclear cells were then isolated from the diluted blood at room temperature by Biocoll density gradient centrifugation. Before flow sorting, freshly isolated PBMCs underwent magnetic sorting with anti-CD4 MicroBeads to enrich CD4+ T cells. A BD FACSAria II was used to sort CD4+ T cells enriched from PBMCs of healthy donors according to marker expression. Surface staining used anti-KLRB1 clone 191B8, anti-KLRF1 clone 4A4.D10 and anti-KLRG1 clone REA261 antibodies from Miltenyi Biotec.

This clonotype is large (0.1 to 1%) by its frequency; no count is available. No cognate antigen has been identified for it. For CDR1 and CDR2, the germline V gene lists MNHEY and SVGAGI. Including cysteine and phenylalanine, the CDR3 has 14 amino acids. No DNA sequence is on record. This clonotype was sampled from a human donor in good health. Sequencing was done on a sample of memory CD4+ T cells from blood. Recombination joined TRBV6-5 with TRBJ2-1; TCRdb outputs TRBD1, but without DNA this stays unchecked. CDR3 sequence: CASSSQGAVNEQFF.